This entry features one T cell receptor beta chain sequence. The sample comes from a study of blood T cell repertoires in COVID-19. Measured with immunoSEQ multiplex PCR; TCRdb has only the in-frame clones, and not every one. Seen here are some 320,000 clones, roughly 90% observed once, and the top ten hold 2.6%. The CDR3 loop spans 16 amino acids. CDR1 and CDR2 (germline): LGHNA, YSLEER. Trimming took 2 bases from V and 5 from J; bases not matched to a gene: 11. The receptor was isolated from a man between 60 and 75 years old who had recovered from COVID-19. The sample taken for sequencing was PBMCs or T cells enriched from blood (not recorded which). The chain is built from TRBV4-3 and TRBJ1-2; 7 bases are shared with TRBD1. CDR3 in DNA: TGCGCCAGCAGCCAAAGAACTGAGACAGGGTCATATGGCTACACCTTC. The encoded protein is CASSQRTETGSYGYTF.